The rows below give T cell receptor beta chains drawn from one sample of a study of beta chain features in type 1 diabetes. Repertoires were generated with immunoSEQ multiplex PCR, while TCRdb's copy carries only in-frame clones and drops some. This table has 160,000 or so clones, approximately 9.1% appearing once. Specimen: central memory CD4+ T cells from blood. All receptors derive from a woman aged 25-40 years with type 1 diabetes. Both conserved end residues are part of each CDR3. Fields, in order: CDR3 protein, CDR3 DNA, J gene, D gene, V gene, clone size. The D gene is left open where the match is weak. Not every row has a clone size; where given, it reads once, few, many or a size class.

CDR3 protein: CASSGRRDTHYGYTF
CDR3 DNA: TGTGCCAGCAGCGGTCGCCGGGACACACACTATGGCTACACCTTC
J gene: TRBJ1-2
D gene: .
V gene: TRBV2
clone size: few

CDR3 protein: CAWSPGEVDQPQHF
CDR3 DNA: TGTGCCTGGAGTCCGGGAGAAGTTGATCAGCCCCAGCATTTT
J gene: TRBJ1-5
D gene: .
V gene: TRBV30
clone size: .

CDR3 protein: CASSVEGGIGEGYTF
CDR3 DNA: TGTGCCAGCAGCGTAGAGGGAGGGATTGGAGAAGGCTACACCTTC
J gene: TRBJ1-2
D gene: .
V gene: TRBV9
clone size: .

CDR3 protein: CASSLTGDNQPQHF
CDR3 DNA: TGCGCCAGCAGCTTGACAGGGGACAATCAGCCCCAGCATTTT
J gene: TRBJ1-5
D gene: TRBD1
V gene: TRBV5-1
clone size: few

CDR3 protein: CASSFPPTGELFF
CDR3 DNA: TGTGCCAGCAGTTTCCCTCCCACCGGGGAGCTGTTTTTT
J gene: TRBJ2-2
D gene: .
V gene: TRBV28
clone size: many

CDR3 protein: CASSSDYLSTDTQYF
CDR3 DNA: TGTGCCAGCAGCTCTGACTATCTCTCCACAGATACGCAGTATTTT
J gene: TRBJ2-3
D gene: .
V gene: TRBV7-2
clone size: many

CDR3 protein: CASSQSNQPQHF
CDR3 DNA: TGTGCCAGCAGCCAAAGCAATCAGCCCCAGCATTTT
J gene: TRBJ1-5
D gene: .
V gene: TRBV7-9
clone size: .

CDR3 protein: CASSWDSRSNQPQHF
CDR3 DNA: TGTGCCAGCTCGTGGGACAGCCGTAGCAATCAGCCCCAGCATTTT
J gene: TRBJ1-5
D gene: TRBD1
V gene: TRBV18
clone size: .

CDR3 protein: CASSIGTSGRREQFF
CDR3 DNA: TGTGCCAGTAGTATTGGGACTAGCGGGAGAAGAGAGCAGTTCTTC
J gene: TRBJ2-1
D gene: TRBD2
V gene: TRBV19
clone size: .

CDR3 protein: CAWSGATSNSYNEQFF
CDR3 DNA: TGTGCCTGGAGTGGGGCTACCTCCAACTCCTACAATGAGCAGTTCTTC
J gene: TRBJ2-1
D gene: .
V gene: TRBV30
clone size: few

CDR3 protein: CAIRADRTNEKLFF
CDR3 DNA: TGTGCCATCAGAGCCGACAGAACTAATGAAAAACTGTTTTTT
J gene: TRBJ1-4
D gene: .
V gene: TRBV10-3
clone size: few

CDR3 protein: CASSLLGLLALNEQFF
CDR3 DNA: TGCGCCAGCAGCTTGTTAGGGTTGCTAGCGCTGAATGAGCAGTTCTTC
J gene: TRBJ2-1
D gene: .
V gene: TRBV5-1
clone size: many

CDR3 protein: CATQQGPYGYTF
CDR3 DNA: TGTGCCACCCAACAGGGACCCTATGGCTACACCTTC
J gene: TRBJ1-2
D gene: .
V gene: TRBV28
clone size: .

CDR3 protein: CASGKGGQSHQPQHF
CDR3 DNA: TGTGCCAGCGGAAAAGGAGGGCAGTCCCATCAGCCCCAGCATTTT
J gene: TRBJ1-5
D gene: .
V gene: TRBV28
clone size: few

CDR3 protein: CASSAGGANVLTF
CDR3 DNA: TGTGCCAGCTCAGCGGGGGGGGCCAACGTCCTGACTTTC
J gene: TRBJ2-6
D gene: .
V gene: TRBV18
clone size: few

CDR3 protein: CASSVRLAGEVGEQFF
CDR3 DNA: TGTGCCAGCAGCGTCCGACTAGCGGGAGAGGTTGGTGAGCAGTTCTTC
J gene: TRBJ2-1
D gene: TRBD2
V gene: TRBV9
clone size: few

CDR3 protein: CASSLDNDYQPQHF
CDR3 DNA: TGTGCCAGCAGCTTAGATAACGACTATCAGCCCCAGCATTTT
J gene: TRBJ1-5
D gene: .
V gene: TRBV11-2
clone size: few

CDR3 protein: CASSLDSGTYNEQFF
CDR3 DNA: TGTGCCAGCAGCTTGGATAGCGGGACCTACAATGAGCAGTTCTTC
J gene: TRBJ2-1
D gene: TRBD2
V gene: TRBV5-4
clone size: .

CDR3 protein: CASSLASGVYNEQFF
CDR3 DNA: TGCGCCAGCAGCTTGGCCAGCGGGGTGTACAATGAGCAGTTCTTC
J gene: TRBJ2-1
D gene: TRBD2
V gene: TRBV5-1
clone size: few

CDR3 protein: CASSLAEMETQYF
CDR3 DNA: TGTGCCAGCAGCCTAGCGGAGATGGAGACCCAGTACTTC
J gene: TRBJ2-5
D gene: TRBD2
V gene: TRBV11-3
clone size: few

CDR3 protein: CASRTSYEQYF
CDR3 DNA: TGTGCCAGCAGGACAAGCTACGAGCAGTACTTC
J gene: TRBJ2-7
D gene: .
V gene: TRBV6-5
clone size: few

CDR3 protein: CASSSSGSNIQYF
CDR3 DNA: TGTGCCAGCAGCTCCAGCGGATCAAACATTCAGTACTTC
J gene: TRBJ2-4
D gene: .
V gene: TRBV7-9
clone size: many

CDR3 protein: CASIRASGSYNEQFF
CDR3 DNA: TGTGCCAGCATTCGGGCTAGCGGCTCCTACAATGAGCAGTTCTTC
J gene: TRBJ2-1
D gene: TRBD2
V gene: TRBV27
clone size: few